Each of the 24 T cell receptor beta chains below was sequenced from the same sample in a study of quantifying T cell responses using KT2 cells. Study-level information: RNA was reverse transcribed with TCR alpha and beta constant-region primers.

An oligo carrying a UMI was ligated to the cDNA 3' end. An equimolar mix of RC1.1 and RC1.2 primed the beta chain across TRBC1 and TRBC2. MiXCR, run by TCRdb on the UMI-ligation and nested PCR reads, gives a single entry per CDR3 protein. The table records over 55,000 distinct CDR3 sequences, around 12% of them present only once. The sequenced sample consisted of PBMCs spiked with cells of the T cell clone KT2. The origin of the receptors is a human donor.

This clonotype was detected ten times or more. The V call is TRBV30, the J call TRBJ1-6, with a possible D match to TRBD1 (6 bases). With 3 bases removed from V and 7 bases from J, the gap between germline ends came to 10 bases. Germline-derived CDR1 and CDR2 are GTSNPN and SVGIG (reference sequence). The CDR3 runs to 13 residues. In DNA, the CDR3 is TGTGCCTGGAGGGACAGAGAAAATTCACCCCTCCACTTT. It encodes CAWRDRENSPLHF.

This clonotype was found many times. The CDR3 is CSVFPGLHTQYF. The CDR3 region has the DNA TGCAGCGTTTTCCCAGGGCTCCATACGCAGTATTTT. The chain couples TRBV29-1 to TRBJ2-3, with a weak D call TRBD1 (5 bases). The germline V and J ends were trimmed by 5 bases and 7 bases, with 13 bases remaining between them. The germline CDR1 and CDR2 sequences are SQVTM and ANQGSEA. The CDR3 has 12 residues.

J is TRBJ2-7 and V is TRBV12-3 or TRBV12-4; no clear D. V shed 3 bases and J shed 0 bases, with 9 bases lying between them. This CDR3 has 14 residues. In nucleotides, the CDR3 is TGTGCCAGCAGTTTCGGTTTCTCCTCCTACGAGCAGTACTTC. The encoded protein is CASSFGFSSYEQYF.

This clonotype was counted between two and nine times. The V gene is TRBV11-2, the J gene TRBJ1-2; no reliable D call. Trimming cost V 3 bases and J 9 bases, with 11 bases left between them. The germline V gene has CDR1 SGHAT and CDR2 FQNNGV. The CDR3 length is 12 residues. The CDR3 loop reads CASSFPLRSYTF. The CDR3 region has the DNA TGTGCCAGCAGCTTTCCGTTAAGGAGCTACACCTTC.

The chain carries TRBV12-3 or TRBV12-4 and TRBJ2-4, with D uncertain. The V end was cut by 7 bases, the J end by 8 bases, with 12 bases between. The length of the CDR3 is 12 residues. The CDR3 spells CASTSWFDIQYF. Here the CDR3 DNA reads TGTGCCAGCACTTCCTGGTTTGACATTCAGTACTTC.

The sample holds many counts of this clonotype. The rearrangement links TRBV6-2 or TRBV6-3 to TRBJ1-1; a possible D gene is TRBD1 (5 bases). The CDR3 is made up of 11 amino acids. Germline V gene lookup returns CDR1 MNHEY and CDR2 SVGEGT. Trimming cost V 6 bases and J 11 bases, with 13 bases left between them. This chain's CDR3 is CASRDDRAAFF. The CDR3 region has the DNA TGTGCCAGCAGGGACGACAGAGCGGCTTTCTTT.

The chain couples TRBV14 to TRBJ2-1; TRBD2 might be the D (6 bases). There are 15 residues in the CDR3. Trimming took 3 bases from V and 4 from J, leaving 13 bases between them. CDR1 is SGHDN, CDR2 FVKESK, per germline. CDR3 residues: CASSQYGGGYNEQFF. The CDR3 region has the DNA TGTGCCAGCAGCCAGTACGGTGGAGGGTACAATGAGCAGTTCTTC.

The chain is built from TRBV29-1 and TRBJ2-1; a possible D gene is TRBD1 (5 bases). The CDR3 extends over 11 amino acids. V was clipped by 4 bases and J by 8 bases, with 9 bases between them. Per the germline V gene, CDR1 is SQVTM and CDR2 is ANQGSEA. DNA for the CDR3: TGCAGCGTTGGGGCAGGGTATGAGCAGTTCTTC. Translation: CSVGAGYEQFF.

The CDR3 DNA reads TGTGCCAGCAGCCAAGCTGGCAGTGTAACCTACGAGCAGTACTTC. Its translation: CASSQAGSVTYEQYF. The chain couples TRBV3-1 to TRBJ2-7; D is unresolved. The CDR3 sequence is 15 residues long. V was cut by 1 base and J by 2 bases, with 12 bases left in between. Germline V CDR1 and CDR2: LGHDT, YNNKEL (reference sequence).

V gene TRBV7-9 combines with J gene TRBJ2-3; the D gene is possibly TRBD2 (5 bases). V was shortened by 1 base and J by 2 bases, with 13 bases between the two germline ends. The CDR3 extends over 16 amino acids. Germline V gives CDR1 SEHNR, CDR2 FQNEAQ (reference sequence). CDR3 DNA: TGTGCCAGCAGCTTAGTTGGGCTAGCAGACACAGATACGCAGTATTTT. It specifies CASSLVGLADTDTQYF.

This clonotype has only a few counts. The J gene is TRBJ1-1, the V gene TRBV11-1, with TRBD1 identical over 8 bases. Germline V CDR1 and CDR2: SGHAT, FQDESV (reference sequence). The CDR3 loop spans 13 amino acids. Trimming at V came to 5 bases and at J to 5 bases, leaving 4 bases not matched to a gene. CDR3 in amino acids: CASSTQGATEAFF. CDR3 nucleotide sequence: TGTGCCAGCAGCACTCAGGGGGCAACTGAAGCTTTCTTT. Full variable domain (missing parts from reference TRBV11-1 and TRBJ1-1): EAEVAQSPRYKITEKSQAVAFWCDPISGHATLYWYRQILGQGPELLVQFQDESVVDDSQLPKDRFSAERLKGVDSTLKIQPAELGDSAMYLCASSTQGATEAFFGQGTRLTVV.

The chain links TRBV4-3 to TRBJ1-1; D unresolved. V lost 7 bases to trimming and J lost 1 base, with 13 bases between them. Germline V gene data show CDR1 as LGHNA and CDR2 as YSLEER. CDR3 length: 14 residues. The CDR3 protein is CASTFPPPNTEAFF. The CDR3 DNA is TGCGCCAGCACCTTCCCCCCACCGAACACTGAAGCTTTCTTT.

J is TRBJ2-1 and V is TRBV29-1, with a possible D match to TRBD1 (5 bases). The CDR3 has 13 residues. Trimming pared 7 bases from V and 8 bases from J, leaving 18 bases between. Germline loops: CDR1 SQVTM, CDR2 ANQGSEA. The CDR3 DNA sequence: TGCAGCGCCCAGGGAACCCCGGGCGATGAGCAGTTCTTC. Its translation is CSAQGTPGDEQFF.

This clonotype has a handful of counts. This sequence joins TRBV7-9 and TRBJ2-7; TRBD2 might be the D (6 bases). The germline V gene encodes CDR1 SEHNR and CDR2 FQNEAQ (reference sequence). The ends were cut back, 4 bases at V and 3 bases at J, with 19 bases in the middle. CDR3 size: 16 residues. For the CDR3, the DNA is TGTGCCAGCAGCTCCCCCGAGGGACTCACGGTCTACGAGCAGTACTTC. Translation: CASSSPEGLTVYEQYF.

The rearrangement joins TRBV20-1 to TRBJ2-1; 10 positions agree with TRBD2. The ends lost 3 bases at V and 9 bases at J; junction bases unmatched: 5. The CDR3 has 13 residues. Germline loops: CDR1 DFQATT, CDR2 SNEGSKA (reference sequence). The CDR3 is CSARVAGGGEQFF. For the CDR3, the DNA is TGCAGTGCTAGGGTAGCGGGAGGTGGTGAGCAGTTCTTC.

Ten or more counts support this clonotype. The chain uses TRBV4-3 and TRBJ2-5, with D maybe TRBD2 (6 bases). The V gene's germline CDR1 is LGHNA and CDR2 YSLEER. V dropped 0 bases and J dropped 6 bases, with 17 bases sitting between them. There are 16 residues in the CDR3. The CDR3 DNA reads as TGCGCCAGCAGCCAAGATCGGCGGGAAAGTATGAAGACCCAGTACTTC. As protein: CASSQDRRESMKTQYF.

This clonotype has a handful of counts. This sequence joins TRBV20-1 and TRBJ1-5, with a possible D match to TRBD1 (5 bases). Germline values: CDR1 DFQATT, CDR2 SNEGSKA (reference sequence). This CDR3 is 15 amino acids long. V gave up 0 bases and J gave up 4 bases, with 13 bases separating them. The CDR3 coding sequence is TGCAGTGCTAGAGATGGTAGGGGAGGGAATCAGCCCCAGCATTTT. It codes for CSARDGRGGNQPQHF.

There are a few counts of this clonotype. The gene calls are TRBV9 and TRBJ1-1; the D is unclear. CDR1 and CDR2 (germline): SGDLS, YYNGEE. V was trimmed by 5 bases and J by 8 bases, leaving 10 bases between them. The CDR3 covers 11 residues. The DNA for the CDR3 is TGTGCCAGCAGAAGAGGGTCAGAAGCTTTCTTT. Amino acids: CASRRGSEAFF. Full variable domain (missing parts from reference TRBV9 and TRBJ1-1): DSGVTQTPKHLITATGQRVTLRCSPRSGDLSVYWYQQSLDQGLQFLIQYYNGEERAKGNILERFSAQQFPDLHSELNLSSLELGDSALYFCASRRGSEAFFGQGTRLTVV.

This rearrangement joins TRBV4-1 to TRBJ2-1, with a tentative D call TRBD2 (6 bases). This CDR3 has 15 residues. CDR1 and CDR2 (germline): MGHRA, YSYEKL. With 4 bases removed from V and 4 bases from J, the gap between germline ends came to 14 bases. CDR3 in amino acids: CASSRRRGLYNEQFF. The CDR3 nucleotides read TGCGCCAGCAGCCGTCGACGGGGACTTTACAATGAGCAGTTCTTC.

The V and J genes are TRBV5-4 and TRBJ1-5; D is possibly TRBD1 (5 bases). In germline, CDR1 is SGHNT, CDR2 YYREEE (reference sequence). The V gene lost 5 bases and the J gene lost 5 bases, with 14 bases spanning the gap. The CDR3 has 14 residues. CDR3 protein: CASRTTVGYQPQHF. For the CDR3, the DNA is TGTGCCAGCAGAACGACAGTGGGGTATCAGCCCCAGCATTTT.

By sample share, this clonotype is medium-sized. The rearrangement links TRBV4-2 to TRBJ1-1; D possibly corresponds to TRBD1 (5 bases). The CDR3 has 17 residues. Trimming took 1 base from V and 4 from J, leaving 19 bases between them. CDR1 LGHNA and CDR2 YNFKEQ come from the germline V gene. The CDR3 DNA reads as TGTGCCAGCAGCCAAGTGGATCGGGACTCGTCATTCACTGAAGCTTTCTTT. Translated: CASSQVDRDSSFTEAFF.

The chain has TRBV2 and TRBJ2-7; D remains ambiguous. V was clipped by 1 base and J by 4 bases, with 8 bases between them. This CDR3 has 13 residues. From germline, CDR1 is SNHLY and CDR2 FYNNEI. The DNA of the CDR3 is TGTGCCAGCAGTGAAGGTGGGAATTACGAGCAGTACTTC. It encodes CASSEGGNYEQYF.

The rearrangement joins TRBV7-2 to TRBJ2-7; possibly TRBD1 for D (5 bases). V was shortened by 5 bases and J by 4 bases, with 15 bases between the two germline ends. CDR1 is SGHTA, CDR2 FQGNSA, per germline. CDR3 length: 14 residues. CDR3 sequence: CASSLQGVGYEQYF. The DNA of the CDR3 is TGTGCCAGCAGCCTACAAGGGGTGGGTTACGAGCAGTACTTC.

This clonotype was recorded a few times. DNA for the CDR3: TGCAGTGCCGTGGGGGGCCCCATGAACACTGAAGCTTTCTTT. Protein sequence: CSAVGGPMNTEAFF. This chain connects TRBV20-1 to TRBJ1-1; tentatively, D is TRBD1 (6 bases). Trimming took off 6 bases at V and 0 bases at J, with 14 bases between the two ends. Per the germline V gene, CDR1 is DFQATT and CDR2 is SNEGSKA (reference sequence). The CDR3 covers 14 residues.